These 24 T cell receptor beta chains share one sample of origin, sequenced in a study of tumor and adjacent non-tumor tissue in lung cancer. The library came from three nested PCR rounds adapted from ARM-PCR protocols. TCRdb independently ran MiXCR on the multiplex PCR reads; one entry per CDR3 protein. The table includes 120,000 to 150,000 distinct CDR3 sequences, approximately 66% detected once. No cell sorting was done before RNA was extracted from the tissue. Material: lung tumor tissue. The receptors come from a man aged 60 to 75 with small cell lung cancer.

The chain couples TRBV20-1 to TRBJ1-3; D remains unclear. Per germline, CDR1 DFQATT and CDR2 SNEGSKA (reference sequence). This CDR3 is built from 14 residues. Trimming shortened V by 2 bases and J by 2 bases, and 10 bases separated the two germline ends. The chain's CDR3 is CSARLGSTGNTIYF. CDR3 DNA sequence: TGCAGTGCTAGACTGGGGAGTACTGGAAACACCATATATTTT.

Points on this clonotype: This may come from a read error, since a much larger clone is one base off. The chain has TRBV4-1 and TRBJ2-3; no clear D gene. Germline lookup yields CDR1 MGHRA and CDR2 YSYEKL. The CDR3 runs to 16 residues. The CDR3 DNA reads as TGCGCCAACAGCCAATTATCTGGGAAGAACACAGATACGCAGTATTTT. Amino acid sequence: CANSQLSGKNTDTQYF.

This clonotype occurred many times. The chain links TRBV4-2 to TRBJ2-5; a possible D gene is TRBD2 (7 bases). V lost 2 bases and J lost 5, with 18 bases in between. Per the germline V gene, CDR1 is LGHNA and CDR2 is YNFKEQ. The CDR3 totals 16 residues. This chain's CDR3 is CASSQSGLRGGETQYF. The DNA for the CDR3 is TGTGCCAGCAGCCAATCCGGTCTGAGGGGGGGGGAGACCCAGTACTTC.

As to this clonotype: At one end the junction does not follow the germline gene, possibly because of a read error. The CDR3 region has the DNA TGTGCCAGCAGCCTCGACCGGACGGACCTAGCGGTATTC. Its translation: CASSLDRTDLAVF. J is TRBJ2-1 and V is TRBV5-4; 7 positions match TRBD2. The germline CDR1 and CDR2 sequences are SGHNT and YYREEE (reference sequence). The CDR3 is made up of 13 amino acids.

This clonotype was seen at least ten times. The chain recombines TRBV7-9 with TRBJ2-1; TRBD2 matches at 16 bases. With 7 bases clipped from V and 2 bases from J, the junction kept 8 bases outside the gene matches. The germline V gene encodes CDR1 SEHNR and CDR2 FQNEAQ (reference sequence). The CDR3 runs to 18 residues. The CDR3 spells CASIPGLAGGPAYNEQFF. The CDR3 nucleotides are TGTGCCAGCATCCCGGGACTAGCGGGAGGGCCGGCCTACAATGAGCAGTTCTTC.

This clonotype has at least ten counts. Here the CDR3 reads CSARAGGETQYF. The CDR3, as DNA: TGCAGTGCTAGAGCCGGTGGCGAGACCCAGTACTTC. This chain joins TRBV20-1 and TRBJ2-5; unclear D gene. Deletions cut 1 base from V and 5 bases from J, with 8 bases between. Germline V gives CDR1 DFQATT, CDR2 SNEGSKA (reference sequence). CDR3 size: 12 residues.

The V gene is TRBV29-1, the J gene TRBJ2-1; 10 nucleotides match TRBD2. There are 18 residues in the CDR3. From germline, CDR1 is SQVTM and CDR2 ANQGSEA. The V gene end was trimmed by 7 bases and the J gene end by 5 bases; junction bases not matched to a gene: 20. DNA of the CDR3: TGCAGCGCCTTACAATCCGGGGCTAGCGGGAGAAGACACAATGAGCAGTTCTTC. As protein: CSALQSGASGRRHNEQFF.

Notes on this clonotype: Without the conserved terminal phenylalanine or tryptophan, this CDR3 likely stems from a read error. V usage is TRBV20-1 and J usage is TRBJ2-3, with D unresolved. The length of the CDR3 is 12 residues. V was cut by 4 bases and J by 6 bases, with 11 bases left in between. CDR1 and CDR2 from the germline V gene are DFQATT and SNEGSKA (reference sequence). CDR3: CSATMESDTQYL. In DNA form, the CDR3 reads TGCAGTGCTACAATGGAATCGGATACGCAGTATCTT.

The chain uses TRBV11-2 and TRBJ2-1; maybe TRBD2 (6 bases). This CDR3 region has 16 residues. Germline V lookup: CDR1 SGHAT, CDR2 FQNNGV. Trimming took off 1 base at V and 10 bases at J, with 20 bases between the two ends. CDR3 loop: CASSLGPAGAYPEQFF. As DNA, the CDR3 is TGTGCCAGCAGCTTAGGACCAGCGGGCGCCTACCCCGAGCAGTTCTTC. Using reference TRBV11-2 and TRBJ2-1 for the parts outside the CDR3, the full variable domain is EAGVAQSPRYKIIEKRQSVAFWCNPISGHATLYWYQQILGQGPKLLIQFQNNGVVDDSQLPKDRFSAERLKGVDSTLKIQPAKLEDSAVYLCASSLGPAGAYPEQFFGPGTRLTVL.

For this clonotype: The conserved final phenylalanine or tryptophan is absent from the CDR3, which likely points to a read error. The gene calls are TRBV20-1 and TRBJ1-5; D is possibly TRBD1 (5 bases). Germline CDR1 is DFQATT and CDR2 is SNEGSKA (reference sequence). Trimming pared 1 base from V and 6 bases from J, leaving 13 bases between. The CDR3 sequence is 14 residues long. CDR3 in amino acids: CSARGEGPLQPQHL. The CDR3 nucleotides are TGCAGTGCTAGAGGGGAGGGACCCCTTCAGCCCCAGCATTTA.

The chain links TRBV20-1 to TRBJ2-3; D remains unclear. The CDR3 has 15 residues. Germline V lookup: CDR1 DFQATT, CDR2 SNEGSKA (reference sequence). V lost 6 bases to trimming and J lost 1 base, with 17 bases between them. The DNA for the CDR3 is TGCAGTGCCCCCACTCTAGTGGATCGCACAGATACGCAGTATTTT. Protein product: CSAPTLVDRTDTQYF.

This chain uses TRBV10-3 with TRBJ2-3; D is uncertain. Germline V gene data show CDR1 as ENHRY and CDR2 as SYGVKD. CDR3 length equals 12 residues. The V and J ends lost 3 bases and 3 bases respectively, with 4 bases between them. CDR3 region: CAISDWTDTQYF. In nucleotides, the CDR3 is TGTGCCATCAGTGATTGGACAGATACGCAGTATTTT.

Details on this clonotype: The CDR3 does not end in the conserved phenylalanine or tryptophan, so this is likely a read error. The chain carries TRBV11-3 and TRBJ2-1; TRBD1 matches 10 bases. Germline V gives CDR1 SGHNT, CDR2 YENEEA. The V gene end was trimmed by 5 bases and the J gene end by 0 bases; junction bases not matched to a gene: 28. The CDR3 has 24 residues. For the CDR3, the DNA is TGTGCCAGCAGCCCCGGGTTCCCGAGTTACTCCGGGACAGGGGTCCCAAGCTCCTACAATGAGCAGTTCACC. This codes for CASSPGFPSYSGTGVPSSYNEQFT.

Concerning this clonotype: Since the CDR3 does not end with the conserved phenylalanine or tryptophan, this likely comes from a read error. Because the CDR3's place on the DNA is in doubt, the DNA is left out and the CDR3 is given as listed by TCRdb. V is TRBV12-3 or TRBV12-4 and J is TRBJ2-2; no DNA check was done on the table's D call, TRBD1. The CDR3 spans 15 residues, counting both ends. The CDR3 loop is CANSFSGTDTGELFY.

This clonotype was detected a few times. The genes are TRBV20-1 and TRBJ1-1; D is unresolved. Germline CDR1 DFQATT, CDR2 SNEGSKA (reference sequence). This CDR3 has 11 amino acids. Trimming shortened V by 8 bases and J by 6 bases, and 13 bases separated the two germline ends. CDR3: CSTFQGSEAFF. Written as DNA, the CDR3 is TGCAGTACTTTCCAAGGTTCTGAAGCTTTCTTT.

With regard to this clonotype: A read error may explain this, as a much larger clone is one base away. The V gene is TRBV20-1, the J gene TRBJ2-1; D gene ambiguous. Germline CDR1 reads DFQATT; CDR2 reads SNEGSKA (reference sequence). The CDR3 length is 13 residues. In DNA form, the CDR3 reads TGCAGTGCTGGAGATCCCAGCGTCAATGAGCAGTTCTTC. This codes for CSAGDPSVNEQFF.

As regards this clonotype: This CDR3 is missing its conserved last phenylalanine or tryptophan, likely due to a read error. The DNA is omitted, as the CDR3 cannot be located on it reliably, and the CDR3 follows TCRdb's listing. The V gene is TRBV29-1, the J gene TRBJ1-2; the table gives TRBD1 as D, unverified against the DNA. Germline assignment: CDR1 SQVTM and CDR2 ANQGSEA. The CDR3 is made up of 10 amino acids, end residues included. This CDR3 reads CGVVRGWVYV.

The genes are TRBV7-9 and TRBJ2-7; D call uncertain. In germline, CDR1 is SEHNR, CDR2 FQNEAQ (reference sequence). CDR3 length: 11 amino acids. The ends were cut back, 6 bases at V and 3 bases at J, with 6 bases in the middle. DNA for the CDR3: TGTGCCAGCAGACTTCACTACGAGCAGTACTTC. This translates into CASRLHYEQYF.

This clonotype was recorded a few times. This rearrangement joins TRBV28 to TRBJ2-4, with D perhaps TRBD2 (5 bases). The germline gives CDR1 MDHEN, CDR2 SYDVKM. The CDR3 extends over 13 amino acids. Trimming took 2 bases from V and 5 from J, leaving 7 bases between them. CDR3 nucleotide sequence: TGTGCCAGCAGTTTACACGGGGAAAACATTCAGTACTTC. As protein: CASSLHGENIQYF.

This clonotype was seen more than once but under ten times. The rearrangement links TRBV11-1 to TRBJ2-2, with 9 bases fitting TRBD2. The CDR3 extends over 15 amino acids. Germline V gene data show CDR1 as SGHAT and CDR2 as FQDESV (reference sequence). Trimming cost V 6 bases and J 11 bases; bases outside gene matches: 13. CDR3 sequence reads: CASSWASGNIGELFF. CDR3 sequence (DNA): TGTGCCAGCAGTTGGGCTAGCGGGAATATCGGTGAGCTGTTTTTT.

About this clonotype itself: Compared with germline, one end of the junction differs, possibly owing to a read error. The V call is TRBV10-3, the J call TRBJ2-3; D is uncertain. The CDR3 length is 17 residues. Germline CDR1 reads ENHRY; CDR2 reads SYGVKD. CDR3 DNA sequence: TGTGCCATCAGCGAGTCGACTCGGCACCTTAGCATAGATACGCAGTATTTT. Translated: CAISESTRHLSIDTQYF.

Concerning this clonotype itself: A junction boundary mismatches the germline segment, possibly from a read error. This chain links TRBV20-1 with TRBJ2-7, with no clear D. The CDR3 consists of 13 residues. Looked up from germline, CDR1 is DFQATT and CDR2 is SNEGSKA (reference sequence). The chain's CDR3 is CNAIVGRSYEQYF. Here the CDR3 DNA reads TGCAATGCTATTGTGGGCAGATCTTACGAGCAGTACTTC.

Points on this clonotype: Compared with germline, one end of the junction differs, possibly owing to a read error. The J gene is TRBJ2-5, the V gene TRBV12-3 or TRBV12-4; a weak D match, TRBD2 (6 bases). The CDR3 covers 15 residues. CDR3 protein: CASSEGPEGGETQHF. For the CDR3, the DNA is TGTGCCAGCAGTGAGGGACCAGAGGGAGGTGAGACCCAGCACTTC.

A remark on this clonotype: It may be a read error: a sequence one base away is much more abundant. The rearrangement uses TRBV20-1 and TRBJ1-2; TRBD1 agrees at 11 bases. V was pared by 4 bases and J by 7 bases, with 11 bases of the junction left unmatched. The CDR3 covers 15 residues. Germline values: CDR1 DFQATT, CDR2 SNEGSKA (reference sequence). The CDR3 loop is CSANLAWTGGFGYTF. The CDR3 DNA is TGCAGTGCTAACCTTGCCTGGACAGGGGGCTTTGGCTACACCTTC.